This T cell receptor (beta chain) was documented in a study of graft-versus-host responses after intestinal transplantation. About this clone: Antigen specificity is unknown. The sample holds other DNA sequences that translate to the same CDR3.

Generated by immunoSEQ multiplex PCR, the TCRdb table keeps only in-frame clones and is missing some. Of 90,000 to 95,000 clones listed, 90% to 95% were seen once; the top ten hold around 5.8%. This CDR3 has 15 amino acids. From germline, CDR1 is MDHEN and CDR2 SYDVKM. V lost 6 bases to trimming and J lost 1 base, with 13 bases between them. This chain links TRBV28 with TRBJ1-5; D perhaps matches TRBD1 (6 bases). Sequenced material: unstimulated CD8+ T cells sorted from spleen or lymph node cells, taken before intestinal transplant. The TCR originated in a human donor who received an intestinal transplant. CDR3 amino acids: CASRSTGRSNQPQHF. CDR3 nucleotides: TGTGCCAGCAGATCTACAGGGAGGAGCAATCAGCCCCAGCATTTT.